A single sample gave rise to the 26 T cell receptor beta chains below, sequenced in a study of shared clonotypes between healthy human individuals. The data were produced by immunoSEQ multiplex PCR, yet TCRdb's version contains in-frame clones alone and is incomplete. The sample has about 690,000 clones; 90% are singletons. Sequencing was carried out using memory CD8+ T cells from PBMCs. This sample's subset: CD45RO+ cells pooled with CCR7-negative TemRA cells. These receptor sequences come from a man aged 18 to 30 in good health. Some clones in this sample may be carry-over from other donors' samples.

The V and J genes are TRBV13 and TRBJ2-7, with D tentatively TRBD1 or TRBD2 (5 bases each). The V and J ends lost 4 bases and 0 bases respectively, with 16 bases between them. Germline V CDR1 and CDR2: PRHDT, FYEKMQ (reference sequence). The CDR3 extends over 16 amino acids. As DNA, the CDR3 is TGTGCCAGCAGCTCTCGTGGGACCCGTCCCTCCTACGAGCAGTACTTC. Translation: CASSSRGTRPSYEQYF.

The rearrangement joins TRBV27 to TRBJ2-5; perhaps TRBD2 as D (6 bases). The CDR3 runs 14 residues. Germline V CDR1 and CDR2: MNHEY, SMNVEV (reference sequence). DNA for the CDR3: TGTGCAAGTGCGGGGTTAGGGTACCAAGAGACCCAGTACTTC. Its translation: CASAGLGYQETQYF.

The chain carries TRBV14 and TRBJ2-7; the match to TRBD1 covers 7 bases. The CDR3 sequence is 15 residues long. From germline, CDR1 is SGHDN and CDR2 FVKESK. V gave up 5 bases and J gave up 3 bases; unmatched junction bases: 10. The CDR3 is CASSFRQGWGYEQYF. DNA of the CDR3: TGTGCCAGCAGCTTTCGACAGGGTTGGGGCTACGAGCAGTACTTC.

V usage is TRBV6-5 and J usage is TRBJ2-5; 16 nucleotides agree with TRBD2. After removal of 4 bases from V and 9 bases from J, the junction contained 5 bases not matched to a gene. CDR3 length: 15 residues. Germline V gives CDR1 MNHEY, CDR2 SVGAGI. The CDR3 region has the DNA TGTGCCAGCAGTTCCGGGACTAGCGGGAGGGAGGCCCAGTACTTC. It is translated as CASSSGTSGREAQYF.

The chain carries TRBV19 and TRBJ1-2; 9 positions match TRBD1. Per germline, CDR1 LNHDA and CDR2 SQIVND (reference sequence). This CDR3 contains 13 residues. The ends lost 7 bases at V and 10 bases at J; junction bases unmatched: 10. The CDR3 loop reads CASNGRDRDNYTF. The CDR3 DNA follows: TGTGCCAGTAATGGGAGGGACAGGGATAACTACACCTTC.

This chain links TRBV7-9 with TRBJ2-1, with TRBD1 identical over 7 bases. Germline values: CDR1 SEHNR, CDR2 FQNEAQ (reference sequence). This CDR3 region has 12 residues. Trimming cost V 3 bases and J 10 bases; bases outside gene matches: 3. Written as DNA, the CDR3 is TGTGCCAGCAGCTTGGGACAGACCGAGCAGTTCTTC. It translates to CASSLGQTEQFF.

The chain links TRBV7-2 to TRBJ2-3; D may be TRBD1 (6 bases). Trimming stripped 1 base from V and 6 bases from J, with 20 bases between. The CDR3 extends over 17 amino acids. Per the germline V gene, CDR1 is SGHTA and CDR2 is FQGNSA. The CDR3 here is CASSLGGTPYLGDTQYF. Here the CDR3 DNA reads TGTGCCAGCAGCTTAGGAGGGACACCTTATTTGGGGGATACGCAGTATTTT.

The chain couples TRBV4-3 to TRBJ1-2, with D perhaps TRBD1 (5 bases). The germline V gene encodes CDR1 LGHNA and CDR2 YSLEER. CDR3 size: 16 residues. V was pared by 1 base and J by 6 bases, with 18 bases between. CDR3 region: CASSQVSPGPADGYTF. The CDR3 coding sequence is TGCGCCAGCAGCCAAGTTTCCCCGGGACCGGCGGATGGCTACACCTTC.

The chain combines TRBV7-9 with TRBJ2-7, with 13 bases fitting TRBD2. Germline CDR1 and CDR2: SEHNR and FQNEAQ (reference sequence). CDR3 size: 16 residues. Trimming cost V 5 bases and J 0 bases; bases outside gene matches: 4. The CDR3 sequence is CASSGWTSGSSYEQYF. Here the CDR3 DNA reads TGTGCCAGCAGCGGGTGGACTAGCGGGAGCTCCTACGAGCAGTACTTC. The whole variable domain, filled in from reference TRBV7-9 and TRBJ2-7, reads DTGVSQNPRHKITKRGQNVTFRCDPISEHNRLYWYRQTLGQGPEFLTYFQNEAQLEKSRLLSDRFSAERPKGSFSTLEIQRTEQGDSAMYLCASSGWTSGSSYEQYFGPGTRLTVT.

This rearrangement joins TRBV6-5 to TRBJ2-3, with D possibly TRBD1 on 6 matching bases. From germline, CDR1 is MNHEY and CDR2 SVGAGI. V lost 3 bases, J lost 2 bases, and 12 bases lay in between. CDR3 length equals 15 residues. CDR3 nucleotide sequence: TGTGCCAGCAGTTATAGGGGACAATTCACAGATACGCAGTATTTT. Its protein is CASSYRGQFTDTQYF.

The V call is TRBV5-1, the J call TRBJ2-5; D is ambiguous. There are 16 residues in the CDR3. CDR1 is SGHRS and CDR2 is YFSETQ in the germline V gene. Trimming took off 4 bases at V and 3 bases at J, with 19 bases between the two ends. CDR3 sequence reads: CASSHSQTDKKETQYF. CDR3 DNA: TGCGCCAGCAGCCACTCTCAAACAGACAAAAAAGAGACCCAGTACTTC.

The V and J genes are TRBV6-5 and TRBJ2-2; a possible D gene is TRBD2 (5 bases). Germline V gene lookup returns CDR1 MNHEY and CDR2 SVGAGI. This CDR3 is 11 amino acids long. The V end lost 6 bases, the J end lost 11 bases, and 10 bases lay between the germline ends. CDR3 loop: CASRTGVELFF. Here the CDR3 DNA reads TGTGCCAGCAGGACCGGGGTAGAGCTGTTTTTT.

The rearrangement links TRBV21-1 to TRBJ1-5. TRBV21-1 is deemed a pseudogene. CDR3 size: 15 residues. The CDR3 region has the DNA TGTGCCTGCTCAAAGGCCCTTATGCCAACTCAGCCCCAGCATTTT. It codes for CACSKALMPTQPQHF.

CDR3 nucleotides: TGTGCCAGCAGCTTGGCCCCGGGGGGACAGGTCTACGAGCAGTACTTC. It yields the protein CASSLAPGGQVYEQYF. The rearrangement links TRBV9 to TRBJ2-7, with a possible D match to TRBD1 (8 bases). Trimming shortened V by 4 bases and J by 3 bases, and 20 bases separated the two germline ends. Germline V gene data show CDR1 as SGDLS and CDR2 as YYNGEE. The CDR3 runs to 16 residues.

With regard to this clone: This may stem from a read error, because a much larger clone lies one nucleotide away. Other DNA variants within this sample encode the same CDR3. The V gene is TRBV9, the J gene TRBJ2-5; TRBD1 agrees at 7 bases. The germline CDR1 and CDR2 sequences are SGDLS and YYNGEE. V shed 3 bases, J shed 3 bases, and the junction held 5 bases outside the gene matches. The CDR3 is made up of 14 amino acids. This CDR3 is CASSASGTEETQYF. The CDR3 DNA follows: TGTGCCAGCAGCGCATCGGGGACAGAAGAGACCCAGTACTTC.

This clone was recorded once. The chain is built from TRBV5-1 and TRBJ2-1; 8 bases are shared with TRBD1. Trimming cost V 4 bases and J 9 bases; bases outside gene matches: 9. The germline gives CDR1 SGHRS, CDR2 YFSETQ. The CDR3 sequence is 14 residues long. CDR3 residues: CASSPGQEVAEQFF. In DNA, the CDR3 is TGCGCCAGCAGCCCGGGACAGGAGGTGGCTGAGCAGTTCTTC.

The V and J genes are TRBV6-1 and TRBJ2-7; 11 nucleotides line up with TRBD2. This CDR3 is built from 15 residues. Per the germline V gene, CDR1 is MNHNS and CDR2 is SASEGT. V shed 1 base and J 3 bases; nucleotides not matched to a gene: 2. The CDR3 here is CASSEEGLAVYEQYF. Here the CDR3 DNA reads TGTGCCAGCAGTGAAGAGGGACTAGCGGTCTACGAGCAGTACTTC.

The CDR3 nucleotides read TGCGCCAGCAGCTCAAATGGACCGTTGAACACTGAAGCTTTCTTT. Translation gives CASSSNGPLNTEAFF. The chain employs TRBV5-1 and TRBJ1-1; D unresolved. V was clipped by 3 bases and J by 0 bases, with 12 bases between them. This CDR3 is built from 15 residues. Germline V gene sequence: CDR1 SGHRS, CDR2 YFSETQ.

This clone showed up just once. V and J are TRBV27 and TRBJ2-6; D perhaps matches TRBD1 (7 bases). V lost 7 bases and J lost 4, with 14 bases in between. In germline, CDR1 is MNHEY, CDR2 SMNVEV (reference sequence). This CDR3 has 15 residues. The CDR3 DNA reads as TGTGCCAGCACCCAGGGGGGTTTGGGGGCCAACGTCCTGACTTTC. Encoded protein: CASTQGGLGANVLTF. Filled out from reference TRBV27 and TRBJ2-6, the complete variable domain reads EAQVTQNPRYLITVTGKKLTVTCSQNMNHEYMSWYRQDPGLGLRQIYYSMNVEVTDKGDVPEGYKVSRKEKRNFPLILESPSPNQTSLYFCASTQGGLGANVLTFGAGSRLTVL.

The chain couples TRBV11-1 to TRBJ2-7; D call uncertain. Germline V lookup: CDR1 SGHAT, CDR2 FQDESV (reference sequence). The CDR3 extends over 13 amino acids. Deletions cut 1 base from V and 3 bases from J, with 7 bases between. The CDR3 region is CASSLEFNYEQYF. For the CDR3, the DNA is TGTGCCAGCAGCTTAGAATTTAACTACGAGCAGTACTTC.

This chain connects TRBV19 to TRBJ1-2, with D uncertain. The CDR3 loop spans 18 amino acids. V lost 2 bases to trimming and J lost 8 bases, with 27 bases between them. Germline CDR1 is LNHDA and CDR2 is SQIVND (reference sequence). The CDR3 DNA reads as TGTGCCAGTAGTATAAACCTCCTGCCAGGACCCTTCTCTCGGGGCTACACCTTC. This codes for CASSINLLPGPFSRGYTF.

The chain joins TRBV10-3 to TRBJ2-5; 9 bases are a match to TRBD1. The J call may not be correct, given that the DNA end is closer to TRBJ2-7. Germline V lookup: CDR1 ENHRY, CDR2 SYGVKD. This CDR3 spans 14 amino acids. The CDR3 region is CAISAGTGFREQYF. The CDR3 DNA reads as TGTGCCATCAGTGCCGGGACAGGGTTTCGCGAGCAGTACTTC.

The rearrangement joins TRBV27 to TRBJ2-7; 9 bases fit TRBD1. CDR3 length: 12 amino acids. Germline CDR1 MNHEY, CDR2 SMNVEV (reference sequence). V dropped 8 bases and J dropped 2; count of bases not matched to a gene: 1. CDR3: CASWTGAYEQYF. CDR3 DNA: TGTGCCAGCTGGACAGGGGCCTACGAGCAGTACTTC.

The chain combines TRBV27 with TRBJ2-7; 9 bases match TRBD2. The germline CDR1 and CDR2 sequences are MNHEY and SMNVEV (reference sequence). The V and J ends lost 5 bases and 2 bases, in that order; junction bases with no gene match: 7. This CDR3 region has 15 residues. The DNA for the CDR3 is TGTGCCAGCAGTCCCTATAGCGGGAGCGCCTACGAGCAGTACTTC. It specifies CASSPYSGSAYEQYF.

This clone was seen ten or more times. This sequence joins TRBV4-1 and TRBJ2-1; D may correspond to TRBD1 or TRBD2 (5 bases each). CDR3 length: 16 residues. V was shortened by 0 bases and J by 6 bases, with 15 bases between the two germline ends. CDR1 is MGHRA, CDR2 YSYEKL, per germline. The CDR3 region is CASSQELGLGVNEQFF. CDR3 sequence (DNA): TGCGCCAGCAGCCAAGAATTGGGGCTGGGAGTCAATGAGCAGTTCTTC.

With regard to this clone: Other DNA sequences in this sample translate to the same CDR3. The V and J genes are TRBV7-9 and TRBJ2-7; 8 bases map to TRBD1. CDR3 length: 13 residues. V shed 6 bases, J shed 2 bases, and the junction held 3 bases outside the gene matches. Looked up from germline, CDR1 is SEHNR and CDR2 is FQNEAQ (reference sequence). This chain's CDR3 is CASRGQGTYEQYF. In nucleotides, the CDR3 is TGTGCCAGCAGAGGACAGGGTACCTACGAGCAGTACTTC. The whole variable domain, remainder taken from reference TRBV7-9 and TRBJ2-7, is DTGVSQNPRHKITKRGQNVTFRCDPISEHNRLYWYRQTLGQGPEFLTYFQNEAQLEKSRLLSDRFSAERPKGSFSTLEIQRTEQGDSAMYLCASRGQGTYEQYFGPGTRLTVT.